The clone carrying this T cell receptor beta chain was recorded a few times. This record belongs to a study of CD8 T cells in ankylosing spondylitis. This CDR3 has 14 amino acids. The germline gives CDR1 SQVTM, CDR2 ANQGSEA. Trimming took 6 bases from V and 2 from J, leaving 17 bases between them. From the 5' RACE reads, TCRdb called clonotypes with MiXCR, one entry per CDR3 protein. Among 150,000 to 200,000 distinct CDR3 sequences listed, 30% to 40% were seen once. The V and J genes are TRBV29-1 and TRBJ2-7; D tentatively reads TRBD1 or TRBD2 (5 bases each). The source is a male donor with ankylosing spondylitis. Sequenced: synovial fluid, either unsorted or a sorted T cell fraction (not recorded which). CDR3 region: CSVGPRRATYEQYF. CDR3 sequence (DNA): TGCAGCGTGGGACCCAGGCGTGCTACCTACGAGCAGTACTTC.